The present TCR beta chain was sequenced within a study of T cell responses to AZD1222 COVID-19 vaccine. Concerning this clone itself: What it binds is not known.

Data came from immunoSEQ multiplex PCR; TCRdb stores just in-frame clones and leaves some out. The table has under 60,000 clones, over 75% seen once; the top ten hold 5.3%. Study-level results: There were mostly white British donors and more females than males, and clonal diversity was possibly underestimated.

This clonotype was sampled from an adult who received the AZD1222 COVID-19 vaccine. The sequencing here drew on peripheral blood, taken 28 days after the second AZD1222 dose.

The CDR3 loop reads CASSQRGREDEQFF. The DNA of the CDR3 is TGCGCCAGCAGCCAACGGGGTAGGGAAGATGAGCAGTTCTTC. The V gene is TRBV4-3, the J gene TRBJ2-1, with D possibly being TRBD2 (5 bases). Looked up from germline, CDR1 is LGHNA and CDR2 is YSLEER. The CDR3 sequence is 14 residues long. The V and J ends lost 2 bases and 8 bases respectively, with 13 bases between them.